This T cell receptor beta chain was captured in a study of T cells after yellow fever vaccination (dated by TCRdb to about 2019). Regarding the research as a whole: The SMART-Seq v4 Ultra Low Input RNA kit was used to prepare libraries from fractions with low cell numbers. Bulk TCR alpha and beta repertoires were sequenced longitudinally to track T-cell clones before and after primary and booster YFV17D yellow fever vaccination. Two healthy male donors, one aged 18 to 29 and one aged 30 to 40 years, were included in the cohort. Blood samples were taken at several timepoints before and after primary and secondary immunization, and bulk PBMC replicates and cell subsets were isolated. Summary of the overall study and its limitations: Most clones expanded after primary vaccination were re-detected after the booster (96% of CD4 and roughly 85% of CD8), suggesting broad memory maintenance. A small fraction of clonotypes showed up in both the CD4 and CD8 compartments, probably as a result of convergent recombination. The secondary T-cell response was weaker than the primary response but faster, peaking on day 5 instead of day 15. Because the study included only a couple of donors, the extent to which the findings can be generalized is limited. Computational filtering was needed because FACS-sorted repertoires could contain abundant contaminating clonotypes from the bulk population.

The treatment or condition label, as the study defines it: live attenuated yellow fever vaccine strain. At every blood-draw timepoint, two biological replicates of bulk PBMCs were collected. A standard Ficoll-Paque protocol was used to isolate PBMCs from peripheral blood. TriZol was used to extract RNA from bulk PBMCs, from CD4 and CD8 fractions, and from dextramer-positive and dextramer-negative fractions. As for this clonotype: No antigen is known for it. No base-level quality is on record; no much larger clone is a single base apart.

Sequencing used an Illumina NovaSeq 6000. TCR cDNA was synthesized by 5'RACE template switching, which introduced a universal primer site and unique molecular identifiers. Priming for cDNA synthesis came from both the TCR alpha and TCR beta constant segments. Two PCR steps were used to amplify libraries, with sample barcodes and sequencing adapters being added in the second step. Libraries were sequenced on Illumina HiSeq 2500 (2x100 bp) or NovaSeq (2x150 bp). The original pipeline was this. MIGEC handled demultiplexing of reads and collapsing into UMI consensus sequences, while MiXCR performed V(D)J alignment. Using edgeR on replicate PBMC samples, clonotypes were called vaccine-responding if FDR was below 0.01 and the log2 fold change was above 5 up to day 15. Each bulk clonotype was labeled CD4 or CD8 based on which sequenced repertoire, CD4 or CD8, contained the clonotype at higher abundance. TCRdb reran the public reads through fastp at Q25 and MiXCR, keeping productive beta chains. CDR3 protein duplicates are merged, each entry listing the most common genes and DNA. TCRdb, not the original authors, processed these V and J calls. The sample contains about 340,000 distinct CDR3 sequences, roughly 4.3% of them found a single time. The top ten clonotypes cover roughly a quarter of the sample.

Material: PBMCs, obtained 5 days after the yellow fever booster vaccination. This clonotype was obtained from a man younger than 35 who received the YFV17D yellow fever vaccine.

At the DNA level, the sequence is TGTGCCAGCAGCCTCTCTCGTACTAGCGGGGGCCAAGGGCAGTACTTC. Its amino acids are CASSLSRTSGGQGQYF. The chain is made from TRBV7-2 and TRBJ2-7; 11 middle bases align to TRBD2. Sequences SGHTA (CDR1) and FQGNSA (CDR2) are obtained from the germline V gene. Here V drops 5 bases and J drops 9 bases, and the junction holds 15 bases not matched to any gene. From the cysteine up to the phenylalanine, the CDR3 has a length of 16 residues. Only the CDR3 region is kept as DNA, spanning 48 bases read in frame from base 1.